What follows is one T cell receptor beta chain and its context. Its antigen is unknown. The sample belongs to a study of T cells in localized non-small cell lung cancer. General study results and limits: Higher adjacent-lung clonality was associated with shorter survival. Sequencing was restricted to one tumor region; therefore, heterogeneity remains possible. Detection in adjacent lung was observed for a median about 56 of the top 100 tumor clones. In uninvolved adjacent lung, T cell clonality reached its highest value, exceeding tumor.

Repertoires were generated with immunoSEQ multiplex PCR, while TCRdb's copy carries only in-frame clones and drops some. This table holds about 54,000 clones, under 85% found once. With 0 bases removed from V and 0 bases from J, the gap between germline ends came to 8 bases. The CDR3 extends over 15 amino acids. CDR1 is LGHNA and CDR2 is YNFKEQ in the germline V gene. V gene TRBV4-2 combines with J gene TRBJ2-5, with no clear D. Sequencing used peripheral blood, obtained before any cancer treatment. This TCR was recovered from a female donor older than 55 with stage II squamous cell lung carcinoma. CDR3 amino acids: CASSQDLEYQETQYF. CDR3 nucleotide sequence: TGTGCCAGCAGCCAAGATCTGGAGTACCAAGAGACCCAGTACTTC.